The rows below give T cell receptor beta chains drawn from one sample of a study of OX40 agonist ivuxolimab in advanced cancers. Assay used: immunoSEQ multiplex PCR; TCRdb lists only in-frame clones, some missing. The sample shows 60,000 to 70,000 clones, 87% of them seen only once. Sequences were derived from CD4+ or CD8+ T cells sorted from blood, sampled in a trial of the OX40 agonist ivuxolimab. These receptors originate from an adult with an advanced solid tumor such as melanoma, head and neck, liver or kidney cancer. CDR3s include the opening cysteine and the closing phenylalanine or tryptophan. The D gene is left open where the match is weak. Clone size is not always given. Where it is, it says once, few, many or a class for expanded clones.

J | V | size | length | D | CDR3 | DNA
TRBJ1-6 | TRBV9 | . | 14 | TRBD1 | CASSERQGESPLHF | TGTGCCAGCAGCGAAAGACAGGGCGAGTCACCCCTCCACTTT
TRBJ1-3 | TRBV7-9 | once | 12 | . | CASSDAGNTIYF | TGTGCCAGCAGTGATGCTGGAAACACCATATATTTT
TRBJ2-7 | TRBV7-9 | . | 14 | TRBD1 | CASSYGQGIYEQYF | TGTGCCAGCAGCTACGGACAGGGGATCTACGAGCAGTACTTC
TRBJ2-1 | TRBV5-6 | . | 16 | TRBD1 | CASSFLAMDRPHEQFF | TGTGCCAGCAGCTTTCTAGCTATGGACAGGCCTCATGAGCAGTTCTTC
TRBJ2-1 | TRBV6-5 | . | 14 | . | CASSRGGFYNEQFF | TGTGCCAGCAGCAGGGGTGGGTTCTACAATGAGCAGTTCTTC
TRBJ2-6 | TRBV28 | once | 15 | . | CASSLDRSGANVLTF | TGTGCCAGCAGTTTAGACAGGTCTGGGGCCAACGTCCTGACTTTC
TRBJ2-7 | TRBV18 | . | 14 | TRBD1 | CASSPRTGASEQYF | TGTGCCAGCTCACCAAGGACAGGGGCGAGCGAGCAGTACTTC
TRBJ2-5 | TRBV7-6 | . | 14 | . | CASSSLPSQETQYF | TGTGCCAGCAGCTCCCTCCCCAGTCAAGAGACCCAGTACTTC
TRBJ1-3 | TRBV5-6 | . | 12 | TRBD1 | CASSLGTATIYF | TGTGCCAGCAGCTTAGGGACAGCAACCATATATTTT
TRBJ1-5 | TRBV18 | . | 16 | . | CASSPRGPGLNQPQHF | TGTGCCAGCTCACCACGTGGGCCCGGGCTCAATCAGCCCCAGCATTTT
TRBJ1-2 | TRBV7-2 | . | 11 | . | CASSLGGGYTF | TGTGCCAGCAGCTTGGGGGGTGGCTACACCTTC
TRBJ1-1 | TRBV7-6 | . | 14 | . | CASRRDGGGGEAFF | TGTGCCAGCAGGAGGGACGGAGGAGGGGGTGAAGCTTTCTTT
TRBJ1-3 | TRBV5-4 | . | 14 | . | CASKSAGGGNTIYF | TGTGCCAGCAAGAGTGCGGGAGGTGGAAACACCATATATTTT
TRBJ2-7 | TRBV10-1 | . | 13 | . | CASSPSVDYEQYF | TGCGCCAGCAGCCCTAGTGTGGACTACGAGCAGTACTTC
TRBJ1-5 | TRBV29-1 | . | 15 | . | CSVAAGFPPNQPQHF | TGCAGCGTTGCGGCGGGGTTCCCTCCGAATCAGCCCCAGCATTTT
TRBJ2-1 | TRBV6-5 | . | 11 | . | CASSSVVEQFF | TGTGCCAGCAGTTCGGTTGTTGAGCAGTTCTTC
TRBJ2-7 | TRBV11-2 | . | 14 | . | CASSTPGLSYEQYF | TGTGCCAGCAGCACACCGGGACTTTCCTACGAGCAGTACTTC
TRBJ2-3 | TRBV10-1 | once | 12 | . | CASPGSPDTQYF | TGCGCCAGCCCCGGTTCCCCCGATACGCAGTATTTT
TRBJ2-5 | TRBV30 | once | 15 | . | CAWSVSRPYQETQYF | TGTGCCTGGAGTGTCTCCAGGCCGTACCAAGAGACCCAGTACTTC
TRBJ1-6 | TRBV5-1 | few | 16 | TRBD1 | CASSLTGQGRNSPLHF | TGCGCCAGCAGCCTGACCGGACAGGGGAGGAATTCACCCCTCCACTTT
TRBJ1-2 | TRBV15 | . | 17 | TRBD1 | CATSPDRGRVVFYGYTF | TGTGCCACCAGCCCCGACAGGGGGCGAGTCGTTTTCTATGGCTACACCTTC
TRBJ1-3 | TRBV19 | . | 16 | . | CASSELYSATGNTIYF | TGTGCCAGTAGTGAACTCTACAGTGCAACTGGAAACACCATATATTTT
TRBJ2-3 | TRBV7-2 | . | 13 | . | CASRPGGSDTQYF | TGTGCCAGCAGGCCCGGGGGATCAGATACGCAGTATTTT
TRBJ2-5 | TRBV9 | . | 14 | . | CASSVAPTGETQYF | TGTGCCAGCAGCGTAGCTCCAACAGGGGAGACCCAGTACTTC
TRBJ2-1 | TRBV7-3 | . | 14 | TRBD1 | CASSLGGTGNEQFF | TGTGCCAGCAGCTTAGGAGGGACAGGTAATGAGCAGTTCTTC
TRBJ1-6 | TRBV4-1 | . | 16 | TRBD1 | CASSPRTGGSNSPLHF | TGCGCCAGCAGCCCGCGGACAGGGGGATCGAATTCACCCCTCCACTTT
TRBJ1-1 | TRBV6-6 | once | 14 | . | CASSPDSSNIEAFF | TGTGCCAGCAGTCCCGATTCAAGCAACATTGAAGCTTTCTTT
TRBJ1-1 | TRBV11-2 | . | 14 | . | CASSLNPGTTEAFF | TGTGCCAGCAGTTTAAACCCAGGGACCACTGAAGCTTTCTTT
TRBJ2-3 | TRBV27 | . | 16 | TRBD2 | CASKMTSGRAGDTQYF | TGTGCCAGCAAGATGACTAGCGGGAGGGCCGGAGATACGCAGTATTTT
TRBJ2-3 | TRBV19 | . | 15 | . | CASSVGVTSTDTQYF | TGTGCCAGTAGTGTAGGGGTTACTAGCACAGATACGCAGTATTTT
TRBJ2-7 | TRBV19 | . | 13 | . | CASSINREYEQYF | TGTGCCAGTAGTATTAACAGGGAGTACGAGCAGTACTTC
TRBJ2-1 | TRBV19 | . | 13 | . | CASRESSYNEQFF | TGTGCCAGTAGGGAGAGCTCCTACAATGAGCAGTTCTTC
TRBJ2-3 | TRBV5-1 | . | 13 | . | CASSFGLTDTQYF | TGCGCCAGCAGCTTCGGGCTCACAGATACGCAGTATTTT
TRBJ1-2 | TRBV30 | . | 15 | TRBD1 | CAWSSRQGSSVGYTF | TGTGCCTGGAGTTCCCGACAGGGATCGTCAGTCGGCTACACCTTC
TRBJ2-3 | TRBV5-1 | . | 12 | . | CASSPPTDTQYF | TGCGCCAGCAGCCCCCCCACAGATACGCAGTATTTT
TRBJ1-2 | TRBV5-1 | . | 16 | TRBD1 | CASRDRGQVGGYGYTF | TGCGCCAGCAGAGACAGGGGGCAGGTGGGTGGCTATGGCTACACCTTC
TRBJ1-6 | TRBV7-2 | . | 13 | . | CATRGRRDSPLHF | TGTGCCACCAGGGGACGGAGGGATTCACCCCTCCACTTT